This TCR beta chain was obtained from a study of shared clonotypes between healthy human individuals (dated by TCRdb to 2020 to 2022). With regard to the full study: The cohort comprised a couple of women and three men aged 18 to 49 years. For each donor, CD4 naive and CD4 memory were each run on three plates, CD8 naive on two plates, and CD8 memory on one plate. To estimate repertoire size and how much clonotypes are shared between individuals, the study performed deep sequencing of blood TCR repertoires from a handful of healthy adults. Libraries were prepared and TCR repertoires were sequenced by different laboratories using diverse techniques, in order to increase sequencing depth and limit assay-specific biases. Each donor's leukapheresis produced roughly between about 0.9 and 9.5 billion PBMCs.

V loses 7 bases of germline sequence and J loses 6 bases, and the interval between the two ends is 16 bases. There are 14 amino acids in the CDR3, from cysteine to phenylalanine inclusive. This entry keeps only the CDR3 DNA: 42 bases, framed from base 1. CDR1 SNHLY and CDR2 FYNNEI were looked up in the germline V gene. General conclusions and limits of the study: Because the study included only a small number of donors, the genetic and exposure-history diversity represented was limited. Estimated clonotype richness was generally larger for naive than for memory subsets. Higher generation probabilities were observed for clonotypes shared by all four sorted-subset donors than for non-shared clonotypes. Pairwise subsampling indicated that sequencing depth was expected to affect the degree of clonotype sharing among donors. Only blood was sampled, and tissue TCR repertoires likely differ from those in blood. Rarefaction of sorted-subset datasets indicated incomplete sequencing despite the large sequencing depth. When a handful of donors were compared, the shared fraction of clonotypes was 5% to 6.5% for naive CD4, more than 3% for naive CD8, about 2.5% for memory CD4, and 0.35% to 0.5% for memory CD8.

On this clone itself: Its antigen specificity is not known. Per-base qualities were not stored, and no clone one base away is much larger.

Healthy HIV-negative adults with no recently reported acute infections or vaccinations were included as donors. Every donor was a Caucasian adult residing in Nashville, Tennessee, USA. CD4+ T cells were enriched by magnetic negative selection; naive cells were then positively selected on CD45RA, and the negative fraction formed the memory subset. Blood was collected by leukapheresis, and PBMCs were isolated by Ficoll-Histopaque density gradient centrifugation and then cryopreserved in liquid nitrogen vapor phase. Purity and quantity of every magnetically sorted T cell population were checked by analytical flow cytometry. Genomic DNA was isolated from each sorted fraction and quantified by UV absorbance on a Nanodrop 2000c. Using the deep immunoSEQ assay, TCR CDR3 regions were amplified from genomic DNA by multiplex PCR. Genomic DNA extracted from each cell subset was distributed evenly over all wells of several immunoSEQ 96-well plates, and each plate served as one replicate. For sorted subsets, around 200 ng genomic DNA, equal to 30,000 or so T cell genomes, was loaded into each replicate PCR. Purified libraries were quantified with a Qubit 3.0 fluorometer, sized on a Bioanalyzer 2100, and re-quantified with the KAPA Library Quantification kit. Every immunoSEQ 96-well plate was sequenced on a dedicated single-read 150-cycle Illumina NextSeq 550 flow cell. In the paper's pipeline: The immunoSEQ output contained only junctional sequences without quality scores, so filtering could not match that applied to full-length reads. Sequences were annotated with PyIR, a Python wrapper for IgBLAST v1.9, using IMGT germline references to assign V/J genes and CDR3. Reads were filtered out if the reads had weak V/J assignments (E-value above 1e-6), no CDR3, stop codons, out-of-frame junctions, or ambiguous translated residues. A V3J clonotype was defined by an identical inferred V gene, J gene, and CDR3 amino acid sequence. Percentage overlap between repertoires was computed as shared unique clonotypes divided by the size of the smaller repertoire. RTK rarefaction, the Chao1 estimator, and Recon v2.1 estimates of unobserved clonotypes were used to assess repertoire richness. Generation probabilities were computed with OLGA for all TCRbeta clonotypes obtained by the gDNA method from four donors. TCRdb limited this immuneACCESS table to in-frame rearrangements with V and J called. A share of clones is missing; checked studies link under half to unresolved V genes, and the rest is unexplained. From that table come the V and J calls and clone size; the DNA was used to work out D and trimming. For this sample there are about 660,000 clones; around 72% appear just once. Over 1.5% of the sample rests with the top ten.

The chain is assembled from TRBV2 and TRBJ2-1; the D element could tentatively be TRBD1 or TRBD2, as 6 bases agree for each. The receptor was isolated from a woman aged 25 to 45 in good health. Material: memory CD4+ T cells sorted from blood. Sample cell subset or site, as interpreted from the label and publication: CD45RA-negative fraction. The sequenced DNA is TGTGCCAGCAATAGGGGGGAGACAGTCAATGAGCAGTTCTTC. The encoded protein is CASNRGETVNEQFF. Where the CDR3 stops, the reference TRBV2 and TRBJ2-1 genes take over; the full variable domain is EPEVTQTPSHQVTQMGQEVILRCVPISNHLYFYWYRQILGQKVEFLVSFYNNEISEKSEIFDDQFSVERPDGSNFTLKIRSTKLEDSAMYFCASNRGETVNEQFFGPGTRLTVL.